The next 8 T cell receptor beta chains were all read from a single sample in a study of shared clonotypes between healthy human individuals. Data came from immunoSEQ multiplex PCR; TCRdb stores just in-frame clones and leaves some out. The sample lists about 800,000 clones, 95% to 97% occurring once. Positive CCR7 selection of CD45RO-negative cells yielded the naive CD8 cells, and terminally differentiated effector memory CD45RA+ cells were excluded. Sequencing was performed on naive CD8+ T cells sorted from blood. The receptors shown here come from a man younger than 45 in good health.

The chain is built from TRBV7-2 and TRBJ1-2; TRBD1 matches 7 bases. Germline CDR1 SGHTA, CDR2 FQGNSA. The CDR3 has 13 residues. V shed 3 bases, J shed 3 bases, and the junction held 1 base outside the gene matches. The CDR3 DNA reads TGTGCCAGCAGCTTGGGACAGCACTATGGCTACACCTTC. Translating gives CASSLGQHYGYTF.

As concerns this clone: The identical CDR3 is also encoded by other nucleotide sequences in the sample. The J gene is TRBJ2-7, the V gene TRBV27, with D unclear. With 4 bases removed from V and 1 base from J, the gap between germline ends came to 5 bases. Germline V CDR1 and CDR2: MNHEY, SMNVEV (reference sequence). The CDR3 totals 12 residues. The CDR3 sequence: CASSSPSYEQYF. CDR3 DNA: TGTGCCAGCAGTTCCCCGTCCTACGAGCAGTACTTC.

The DNA of the CDR3 is TGTGCCAGCAGCTCGGGACTAGCGGGAGAGACCCAGTACTTC. Amino acid sequence: CASSSGLAGETQYF. The chain recombines TRBV2 with TRBJ2-5, with 12 bases matching TRBD2. V lost 6 bases to trimming and J lost 4 bases; unmatched junction nucleotides: 3. Germline CDR1 is SNHLY and CDR2 is FYNNEI. The CDR3 is 14 amino acids.

J is TRBJ2-7 and V is TRBV7-2; D gene uncertain. From germline, CDR1 is SGHTA and CDR2 FQGNSA. V was pared by 1 base and J by 4 bases, with 8 bases between. This CDR3 region has 13 residues. CDR3 bases: TGTGCCAGCAGCTTAGGGATACCTTACGAGCAGTACTTC. This codes for CASSLGIPYEQYF.

The chain uses TRBV5-3 and TRBJ2-7; the D call may be TRBD1 or TRBD2 (5 bases each). TRBV5-3 is filed as an ORF, its function uncertain. The CDR3 runs to 13 residues. The ends were cut back, 8 bases at V and 5 bases at J, with 17 bases in the middle. CDR3 nucleotides: TGTGCCAGCAGCCGGGACCCCGCCAACGAGCAGTACTTC. It yields the protein CASSRDPANEQYF.

The chain combines TRBV5-5 with TRBJ2-7; 9 bases map to TRBD1. The CDR3 is 15 amino acids. V was clipped by 5 bases and J by 0 bases; unmatched bases: 6. Germline CDR1 and CDR2: SGHKS and YYEKEE (reference sequence). The DNA of the CDR3 is TGTGCCAGCAGGGCCGGGACAGGGATCTCCTACGAGCAGTACTTC. The encoded protein is CASRAGTGISYEQYF.

The CDR3 loop is CASSQFSGTGAINEQFF. CDR3 nucleotide sequence: TGCGCCAGCAGCCAATTCTCCGGGACAGGGGCGATTAATGAGCAGTTCTTC. V gene TRBV4-1 combines with J gene TRBJ2-1, with 10 bases lining up with TRBD1. The CDR3 runs 17 residues. J lost 7 bases, V lost 2 bases, and 11 bases had no gene match. Germline V gene data show CDR1 as MGHRA and CDR2 as YSYEKL.

V is TRBV11-2 and J is TRBJ2-7, with TRBD2 matching over 9 bases. There are 14 residues in the CDR3. V gave up 5 bases and J gave up 3 bases; unmatched junction bases: 5. Germline V gene lookup returns CDR1 SGHAT and CDR2 FQNNGV. CDR3 DNA: TGTGCCAGCAGCGATAGCGGGAGTATCTACGAGCAGTACTTC. This encodes CASSDSGSIYEQYF.